This T cell receptor beta chain is from a study of T cell responses to AZD1222 COVID-19 vaccine. Study results and limitations: Clonal diversity may have been underestimated, and the donors were mostly white British, with more females than males.

Germline loops: CDR1 SQVTM, CDR2 ANQGSEA. V lost 6 bases and J 1 base, leaving 12 bases between the germline ends. This CDR3 has 13 amino acids. Assay used: immunoSEQ multiplex PCR; TCRdb lists only in-frame clones, some missing. The sample shows about 200,000 clones, roughly 92% of them seen only once. Worth noting for this clone: Antigen: not known.

The rearrangement joins TRBV29-1 to TRBJ1-1; D is ambiguous. This material consisted of peripheral blood, taken on day 0 of AZD1222 vaccination. This sequence was found in an adult in good health. CDR3 sequence: CSVVGLGNTEAFF. The DNA of the CDR3 is TGCAGCGTGGTCGGACTGGGGAACACTGAAGCTTTCTTT.